This entry is about one T cell receptor beta chain. The antigen it recognizes is unknown. Qualities for individual bases were not recorded, and no much larger clone is one base off. Each clonotype received, on average, around 10x coverage in deep resolution sequencing performed on a MiSeq, where the target depth lay between 1 in 1 million and 1 in 200,000 T cells. The immunoSEQ hsTCRB Kit was used to generate the TCR beta libraries. Regarding the original processing steps: ImmunoSEQ Data Assistant and ImmunoSEQ Analyzer were used for data analysis, and V, D and J genes were assigned according to IMGT definitions. Clonality, which ranges from 0 to 1, was calculated as one minus the normalized Shannon entropy of productive rearrangement frequencies. Only overrepresented clonotypes making up at least 0.05% of each patient's repertoire were included in the public clonotype analysis. Some 12 age-matched healthy donor repertoires from immuneACCESS served as clonality controls. TCRdb re-hosts the immuneACCESS table, in-frame sequences only. Its copies lack some clones; in the studies checked, an unresolved V gene accounts for under half of them, and the cause for the rest is not known. For V, J and clone size, that table is used; D and trimming come from the DNA. This sample has about 15,000 clones in its table, and roughly two thirds of those were observed once. In total, the top ten clones hold approximately 12% of the sample.

The data stem from a study of cytotoxic CD8 clonotypes in ibrutinib-treated CLL (dated by TCRdb to the early 2020s). Context from the whole study: The cohort had ten to twelve relapsed/refractory and more than 14 treatment-naive patients; approximately 18 were IGHV unmutated. Responses were partial in around 25 patients and complete in 2; after median around 72 months follow-up, roughly 14 stayed in remission and some twelve progressed. Cryopreserved peripheral blood mononuclear cells were collected before treatment, at response, and at either disease progression or sustained remission. Longitudinal samples were obtainable from about 30% of the roughly 90 participants in the trial. The response samples were drawn at a median of approximately twelve months into treatment, with a range of roughly 6 to 36 months. Samples averaged roughly 280,000 productive templates and tens of thousands of productive rearrangements.

The CDR3, from cysteine to phenylalanine, totals 12 residues. The retained sequence is limited to the CDR3, 36 bases, with the frame set at the first base. CDR1 and CDR2 are read off the germline V gene as SNHLY and FYNNEI. Relative to germline, V is 10 bases shorter and J is 4 bases shorter, with 11 bases between their ends. For TCR beta library preparation, 2 to 2.5 micrograms of genomic DNA were isolated from cryopreserved PBMCs. Longitudinal blood samples from CLL patients receiving ibrutinib monotherapy were subjected to high-throughput TCR beta sequencing. The patients took part in an open-label, single-center phase 2 trial of ibrutinib monotherapy. General conclusions and limits of the study: At baseline, clonality was higher than in age-matched healthy donors and showed a strong correlation with circulating CD8+ T-cell counts. Sampling times were not matched between patients in sustained remission and patients whose disease was progressing, and lymph node repertoires were not examined. Public clonotypes were rare and either contracted or stayed stable during treatment, and the rise in clonality at ibrutinib response reflected the expansion of private clonotypes. At ibrutinib response clonality went up, during sustained remission it held steady, and at progression it dropped back toward baseline.

The sequenced sample was PBMCs, obtained before ibrutinib treatment. This TCR came from a human donor with chronic lymphocytic leukemia. The chain couples TRBV2 to TRBJ2-1; the D gene is perhaps TRBD2, on 6 matching bases. The nucleotide sequence is TGTGCCACCCCGCGGGGATACAATGAGCAGTTCTTC. Its product reads: CATPRGYNEQFF.